The next 12 T cell receptor beta chains were all read from a single sample in a study of cytomegalovirus exposure and HLA in healthy donors. The primer mix had 60 Vbeta and 13 Jbeta primers. Produced via immunoSEQ multiplex PCR; TCRdb's table is partial and in-frame only. The table records about 120,000 clones, 8.5% to 9% of them present only once. The sequencing sample was made of PBMCs. The receptors here all came from a woman in her thirties or forties in good health and CMV-seropositive.

In this sample, this clone turned up a few times. The chain is built from TRBV11-1 and TRBJ2-7; 9 bases fit TRBD1. V lost 5 bases, J lost 4 bases, and 9 bases stayed unmatched. CDR1 and CDR2 from the germline V gene are SGHAT and FQDESV (reference sequence). The CDR3 runs to 15 residues. In nucleotides, the CDR3 is TGTGCCAGCAGCATACGGACAGGGGAAGGGTACGAGCAGTACTTC. Translation: CASSIRTGEGYEQYF.

The V and J genes are TRBV30 and TRBJ1-5; D is ambiguous. Trimming took 2 bases from V and 2 from J, leaving 4 bases between them. Germline values: CDR1 GTSNPN, CDR2 SVGIG (reference sequence). CDR3 length equals 12 residues. CDR3 coding DNA: TGTGCCTGGAGTCATGGCAATCAGCCCCAGCATTTT. Translating gives CAWSHGNQPQHF.

This clone was seen a few times. J is TRBJ1-5 and V is TRBV5-8, with D unclear. The germline V gene has CDR1 SGHTS and CDR2 YDEGEE. Trimming removed 7 bases at V and 3 bases at J, with 11 bases between. The CDR3 covers 13 residues. In nucleotides, the CDR3 is TGTGCCAGCGGGAGCGAGTACAATCAGCCCCAGCATTTT. Amino acids: CASGSEYNQPQHF.

This clone was detected ten times or more. The V and J genes are TRBV9 and TRBJ2-5, with 8 bases matching TRBD1. The J segment lost 3 bases and the V segment lost 1 base, leaving 5 bases of the junction unmatched. Germline CDR1 SGDLS, CDR2 YYNGEE. The CDR3 spans 15 residues. CDR3 DNA: TGTGCCAGCAGCGTAACCCGGGACAGGAAAGAGACCCAGTACTTC. Its translation is CASSVTRDRKETQYF.

V gene TRBV5-1 combines with J gene TRBJ2-1, with D possibly TRBD1 on 6 matching bases. CDR1 and CDR2 (germline): SGHRS, YFSETQ. Between the trimmed V and J ends, which lost 0 bases and 5 bases, there was a span of 9 bases. The length of the CDR3 is 14 residues. The CDR3 reads CASSLVGQHNEQFF. CDR3 coding DNA: TGCGCCAGCAGCTTGGTCGGACAGCACAATGAGCAGTTCTTC.

The chain links TRBV6-1 to TRBJ2-7; 7 bases align to TRBD1. CDR1 MNHNS and CDR2 SASEGT come from the germline V gene. The CDR3 is made up of 13 amino acids. V lost 6 bases to trimming and J lost 5 bases; unmatched junction nucleotides: 7. CDR3 amino acids: CASRMTGLNEQYF. CDR3 coding DNA: TGTGCCAGCAGGATGACAGGGCTCAACGAGCAGTACTTC.

In this sample, this clone turned up a few times. The chain is built from TRBV7-2 and TRBJ2-7, with 8 nucleotides matching TRBD2. V was clipped by 7 bases and J by 7 bases; unmatched bases: 15. The CDR3 spans 15 residues. Germline CDR1 and CDR2: SGHTA and FQGNSA. The CDR3 loop is CASTPLGAGVTEQYF. CDR3 nucleotide sequence: TGTGCCAGCACCCCCCTTGGAGCGGGAGTTACTGAGCAGTACTTC.

The chain recombines TRBV19 with TRBJ1-1; possible D gene TRBD1, 5 bases. The CDR3 covers 16 residues. In germline, CDR1 is LNHDA, CDR2 SQIVND (reference sequence). Deletions cut 7 bases from V and 1 base from J, with 19 bases between. CDR3 in amino acids: CASNPRPAGPNTEAFF. CDR3 coding DNA: TGTGCCAGTAACCCCCGCCCGGCAGGGCCGAACACTGAAGCTTTCTTT.

V is TRBV11-3 and J is TRBJ2-5; the D gene is possibly TRBD2 (5 bases). From germline, CDR1 is SGHNT and CDR2 YENEEA. The length of the CDR3 is 16 residues. V was clipped by 3 bases and J by 4 bases, with 18 bases between them. In nucleotides, the CDR3 is TGTGCCAGCAGCTTGGGGAGTGGGGATGAGGGAGAGACCCAGTACTTC. Its protein is CASSLGSGDEGETQYF.

The table lists this clone with a few counts. V usage is TRBV30 and J usage is TRBJ2-1; 7 bases are a match to TRBD1. In germline, CDR1 is GTSNPN, CDR2 SVGIG (reference sequence). This CDR3 spans 14 amino acids. Trimming took 4 bases from V and 9 from J; bases not matched to a gene: 12. This CDR3 is CAWTGTVRSGEQFF. CDR3 DNA: TGTGCCTGGACCGGGACAGTTCGAAGCGGTGAGCAGTTCTTC.

V and J are TRBV7-2 and TRBJ1-1, with D hard to call. Germline V gene data show CDR1 as SGHTA and CDR2 as FQGNSA. The CDR3 contains 14 residues. V was clipped by 0 bases and J by 7 bases, with 12 bases between them. As DNA, the CDR3 is TGTGCCAGCAGCTTAGCGGTGGGAGGTGGTGAAGCTTTCTTT. This translates into CASSLAVGGGEAFF.

In its sample, this clone was seen a few times. The gene calls are TRBV10-3 and TRBJ1-1, with TRBD1 matching 7 bases. The J segment lost 3 bases and the V segment lost 6 bases, leaving 7 bases of the junction unmatched. The CDR3 is 14 residues long. Germline V gene lookup returns CDR1 ENHRY and CDR2 SYGVKD. The CDR3 is CAIRQGMGHTEAFF. In nucleotides, the CDR3 is TGTGCCATCAGACAGGGGATGGGGCACACTGAAGCTTTCTTT.